This record looks at one TCR beta chain sequence and its context. Its antigen is undetermined. The treatment: roughly 11-day PBMC culture with coronavirus spike peptide pools or control peptides (ViraFEST assay). CD4+ T cells that had been cultured provided DNA sequenced with the Oncomine TCR Beta short-read assay. TCRdb itself ran the PCR reads through MiXCR, one entry per CDR3 protein. The sample yields 20,000 to 25,000 distinct CDR3 sequences, around two fifths seen once. The sample originates from a study of vaccination and CD4 T cells after COVID-19. The CDR3 is 14 amino acids. Germline CDR1 is MDHEN and CDR2 is SYDVKM. V lost 6 bases, J lost 4 bases, and 13 bases lay in between.

This receptor was identified in a human donor who had recovered from COVID-19. The chain recombines TRBV28 with TRBJ1-5; D is uncertain. The sequencing sample was made of CD4+ T cells from blood, cultured in vitro. The CDR3 DNA sequence: TGTGCCAGCAGCAGCGCGTCTAAGAATCAGCCCCAGCATTTT. Its translation: CASSSASKNQPQHF.